This is a list of T cell receptor beta chains from one sample in a study of blood T cell repertoires in COVID-19. Assay: immunoSEQ multiplex PCR; the TCRdb copy retains only in-frame clones and omits some. The table shows about 120,000 clones, with about 89% occurring only once. Sequenced sample: peripheral blood. These TCRs come from a human donor with acute or convalescent COVID-19. The donor label of this sample is uncertain. Both conserved end residues are part of each CDR3. D genes are given only for firm matches. Where a row states a size, it is once, few, many or the class of an expanded clone; other rows omit it.

cdr3_length d_call clone_size j_call v_call cdr3_nt cdr3_aa
15 NA NA TRBJ2-7 TRBV11-2 TGTGCCAGCAGCTTAGAGGGGCAGGGGCGGAACGAGCAGTACTTC CASSLEGQGRNEQYF
16 TRBD2 few TRBJ2-1 TRBV4-2 TGTGCCAGCAGCCAAAGCGGGGGAAACTCCTACAATGAGCAGTTCTTC CASSQSGGNSYNEQFF
13 TRBD2 NA TRBJ2-2 TRBV7-2 TGTGCCAGCAGCTTACGCGGGAGGGGGGAGCTGTTTTTT CASSLRGRGELFF
17 TRBD1 NA TRBJ1-1 TRBV19 TGTGCCAGTAAGGGGTGGGGGACAGCCGTCGGGAACACTGAAGCTTTCTTT CASKGWGTAVGNTEAFF
13 NA NA TRBJ1-4 TRBV24-1 TGTGCCACCAGAGGGGAGGGGCTTCGAAAACTGTTTTTT CATRGEGLRKLFF
16 TRBD1 NA TRBJ2-5 TRBV11-2 TGTGCCAGCAGCTTTAAGGACAGGGGTTTCCAGGAGACCCAGTACTTC CASSFKDRGFQETQYF
14 TRBD1 NA TRBJ1-6 TRBV18 TGTGCCAGCTCACCCGGACAGGGACATTCACCCCTCCACTTT CASSPGQGHSPLHF
17 TRBD1 NA TRBJ2-1 TRBV5-1 TGCGCCAGCAGCCTCTCGCCTTGGGACAGGGGGGGGAATGAGCAGTTCTTC CASSLSPWDRGGNEQFF
15 NA NA TRBJ2-1 TRBV5-1 TGCGCCAGCAGCTTGGGTGGTCAGACATACAATGAGCAGTTCTTC CASSLGGQTYNEQFF
14 NA NA TRBJ1-1 TRBV5-1 TGCGCCAGCAGCTTCTTCGGACAGAACACTGAAGCTTTCTTT CASSFFGQNTEAFF
13 NA NA TRBJ2-2 TRBV7-9 TGTGCCAGCAGGGGGGGGAACACCGGGGAGCTGTTTTTT CASRGGNTGELFF
13 TRBD1 few TRBJ1-2 TRBV5-6 TGTGCCAGCAGCTTGGGACAGGGAGATGGCTACACCTTC CASSLGQGDGYTF
17 TRBD2 NA TRBJ2-3 TRBV9 TGTGCCAGCAGCGTAGTTAGCGGGGGGGCGGAAGCAGATACGCAGTATTTT CASSVVSGGAEADTQYF
13 TRBD1 NA TRBJ1-2 TRBV7-2 TGTGCCAGCAGCAAAGGGACAGGGCTTGGCTACACCTTC CASSKGTGLGYTF
16 TRBD2 NA TRBJ2-5 TRBV3-1/TRBV3-2 TGTGCCAGCAGCATCCTAGCGGGAGGGGCCGAAGAGACCCAGTACTTC CASSILAGGAEETQYF
13 NA NA TRBJ2-3 TRBV5-1 TGCGCCAGCAGCTTGGGGGCCGGAGATACGCAGTATTTT CASSLGAGDTQYF
17 TRBD2 NA TRBJ2-7 TRBV10-3 TGTGCCATCAGCAGAGAGCTAGCGGGGGGTAGCTCCTACGAGCAGTACTTC CAISRELAGGSSYEQYF
13 NA NA TRBJ1-4 TRBV28 TGTGCCAGCTTACAGCAGAACAATGAAAAACTGTTTTTT CASLQQNNEKLFF
15 TRBD1 NA TRBJ1-1 TRBV7-3 TGTGCCAGCAGCATAGACAGGGGGCGTGGGACTGAAGCTTTCTTT CASSIDRGRGTEAFF
13 NA NA TRBJ2-1 TRBV10-3 TGTGCCATCAGAGGGGACTCCTACAATGAGCAGTTCTTC CAIRGDSYNEQFF
13 TRBD2 once TRBJ2-7 TRBV6-5 TGTGCCAGCAGTTTCATAGCGGGAGACGAGCAGTACTTC CASSFIAGDEQYF
15 TRBD1 NA TRBJ1-3 TRBV29-1 TGCAGCGTTGGAAGGACAGGGGAATCGGGAAACACCATATATTTT CSVGRTGESGNTIYF
14 TRBD2 few TRBJ2-5 TRBV5-1 TGCGCCAGCGGACTAGCGGGGGGGCCTGAGACCCAGTACTTC CASGLAGGPETQYF
14 NA NA TRBJ2-3 TRBV10-3 TGTGCCATCGCCCAGTCAGGGAGCACAGATACGCAGTATTTT CAIAQSGSTDTQYF
15 TRBD1 NA TRBJ1-5 TRBV30 TGTGCCTGGAGGGGACGACAGGGTATAAGTCAGCCCCAGCATTTT CAWRGRQGISQPQHF
15 NA NA TRBJ2-3 TRBV11-3 TGTGCCAGCAGCGCTGACGGGACTCTCGCAGATACGCAGTATTTT CASSADGTLADTQYF
14 TRBD1 NA TRBJ2-5 TRBV29-1 TGCAGCGTTGAGGCGGGACAGGGATTCGAGACCCAGTACTTC CSVEAGQGFETQYF
12 NA NA TRBJ2-5 TRBV5-1 TGCGCCAGCAGCTTGGCCCGAGAGACCCAGTACTTC CASSLARETQYF